The T cell receptor (beta chain) described here comes from a study of shared clonotypes between healthy human individuals. Findings and caveats of the study: When compared with the clonotypes that were shared by all four sorted-subset donors, the non-shared clonotypes turned out to have lower generation probabilities.

The study enrolled healthy HIV-negative adults without recent acute infections or vaccinations as donors. Sequencing was performed with immunoSEQ multiplex PCR; in TCRdb, only in-frame clones are kept and a portion is missing. The sample holds roughly 1,100,000 clones; under 80% are singletons and the top ten take nearly 1.5%. The germline V gene encodes CDR1 SGDLS and CDR2 YYNGEE. V gave up 4 bases and J gave up 3 bases, with 14 bases separating them. The CDR3 is 14 amino acids. Worth noting for this clone: Antigen unknown. This sample also contains other DNA sequences that code for the same CDR3.

The genes are TRBV9 and TRBJ2-7; TRBD2 might be the D (5 bases). The source is a man aged 18 to 29 in good health. Sequenced sample: memory CD4+ T cells sorted from blood. Subset meaning: CD45RA-negative fraction. The CDR3 DNA reads TGTGCCAGCAGCCCTCGGACGGGAAGCTACGAGCAGTACTTC. It translates to CASSPRTGSYEQYF.